This T cell receptor (beta chain) emerged from a study of blood T cells in healthy people across ages (dated by TCRdb to 2013 to 2016). In the study overall: In model experiments, roughly one uniquely barcoded TCR beta cDNA molecule per two T cells was captured by template switching. To track age-related changes in TCR beta repertoire diversity, the study relied on deep sequencing normalized with unique cDNA molecular identifiers. Four age groups were formed from the donors: young (average roughly 15 years), middle-aged (approximately 40), aged (approximately 60) and long-lived (around 82). To avoid experimental bias, donors of different ages were spread randomly across the sequencing lanes. Two additional independent replicas of 1 million unique cDNA reads from the same blood draw were analyzed for two donors (one aged 18 to 30 and one aged 80 or older).

This clonotype was seen only a few times. The antigen this receptor binds is unknown. No much larger clonotype is one base removed from it; base qualities were not supplied. Systemically healthy Caucasian individuals from Russia, 39 in total and aged about 6 to 95 years, were included as donors. Each donor gave about 9.8 milliliters of peripheral blood, drawn into EDTA-treated Vacutainer tubes. Ficoll-Paque density-gradient centrifugation was used to isolate PBMCs, with at least 6 million obtained per sample. Total RNA, at least 5 micrograms per sample, was extracted from PBMCs with Trizol reagent. For every donor, an aliquot of PBMCs went through flow cytometry to measure the percentages of naive CD45RAhigh/CD27high T cells. The investigation overall reported the following: There was a strong correlation between observed TCR beta diversity and the percentage of naive T cells measured by flow cytometry. Observed TCR beta diversity per million T cells fell roughly linearly with age, and a significant reduction was already apparent by age around 44. Total diversity estimates from one million sequenced T cells were considered lower bounds and underestimates. Compared with the aged group, the long-lived group had more naive CD4+ T cells, fewer expanded clones and increased TCR diversity, a pattern suggesting age selection. Because the CMV infection status of the donors was unknown, age-related changes in expanded clonotypes may potentially have been confounded. Because profiling used bulk unsorted PBMCs, naive and antigen-experienced compartments could not be compared conclusively.

Library creation used 5' RACE. Sequencer: Illumina HiSeq 2500. The second PCR ran for roughly 7 to 11 cycles and used a J-beta primer mix along with a sample-barcoded 5' primer. A template-switch 5' adaptor carrying 12 random nucleotides introduced a unique molecular identifier onto each TCR beta cDNA molecule. Each sample yielded at least 3 million CDR3-containing paired-end reads. First-strand cDNA synthesis was performed from all RNA using the Mint cDNA synthesis kit, with priming by a TRBC-specific oligonucleotide. After uracil-DNA glycosylase treatment, a first 18-cycle PCR used universal primers M1SS and BC2_uni_R on all cDNA. In the authors' own workflow: Normalization of each sample was performed by random selection of 1 million high-quality reads, each carrying a distinct molecular identifier. Reads sharing molecular identifiers were discarded rather than binned into consensus sequences. MiTCR, run with a Q25 quality threshold and the strictest error-elimination algorithm, handled CDR3 identification, clonotype clustering and error correction. A nonparametric unseen species model with Euler transformation was used to estimate a lower bound on total TCR beta diversity. TCRdb ran its own pipeline on the public reads, namely fastp trimming at Q25 and MiXCR clone calling, and kept in-frame beta chains. Rows matching on CDR3 protein sequence are summarized as one entry with the most common DNA and genes. TCRdb, not the authors, supplied the V and J calls. The sample table shows some 710,000 distinct CDR3 sequences, and about 42% are seen once. In total, the top ten clones hold over 15% of the sample.

CDR1 and CDR2 are read off the germline V gene (reference sequence) as DFQATT and SNEGSKA. There are 14 amino acids in the CDR3, from cysteine to phenylalanine inclusive. Only the CDR3 part of the read is kept: 42 bases, read in frame from the first base. Trimming takes 3 bases off V and 6 bases off J; junction bases not matched to a gene: 5. The clonotype originates from a man at least 80 years old in good health. Input material: blood. The sequence joins TRBV20-1 to TRBJ2-1; TRBD1 matches 10 bases in the middle. The sequenced DNA: TGCAGTGCTAGGGTCGACAGGGGGCTCAATGAGCAGTTCTTC. Translated, it gives CSARVDRGLNEQFF.